Presented here are 19 T cell receptor beta chains from one specimen sequenced in a study of CD8 T cells in Susac syndrome. The RNA input was about 0.5 to 1 ug, and it was reverse transcribed with random hexamers. TCRdb used MiXCR to reprocess the immunoSEQ multiplex PCR reads, holding one entry per CDR3 protein. The sample carries about 240,000 distinct CDR3 sequences, almost 97% recorded once. Sample: CD4+ T cells from PBMCs. The receptors derive from a human donor with Susac syndrome.

This clonotype was observed once. V gene TRBV3-1 combines with J gene TRBJ2-7, with a tentative D call TRBD1 (6 bases). This CDR3 has 12 residues. Germline V gives CDR1 LGHDT, CDR2 YNNKEL (reference sequence). With 1 base removed from V and 12 bases from J, the gap between germline ends came to 13 bases. CDR3 in amino acids: CASSQGQAPWYF. The CDR3 DNA reads TGTGCCAGCAGCCAAGGACAGGCCCCATGGTACTTC.

This clonotype has only a few counts. The chain joins TRBV3-1 to TRBJ1-1; D perhaps matches TRBD1 (5 bases). Trimming stripped 3 bases from V and 5 bases from J, with 13 bases between. Looked up from germline, CDR1 is LGHDT and CDR2 is YNNKEL (reference sequence). The CDR3 consists of 14 residues. The CDR3 sequence is CASSQGRGRTEAFF. DNA for the CDR3: TGTGCCAGCAGCCAGGGGAGGGGAAGGACTGAAGCTTTCTTT. Full variable domain (rest looked up from reference TRBV3-1 and TRBJ1-1): DTAVSQTPKYLVTQMGNDKSIKCEQNLGHDTMYWYKQDSKKFLKIMFSYNNKELIINETVPNRFSPKSPDKAHLNLHINSLELGDSAVYFCASSQGRGRTEAFFGQGTRLTVV.

Here the CDR3 DNA reads TGTGCCAGCAGCTTCAAGATTACAGATACGCAGTATTTT. Its translation: CASSFKITDTQYF. This chain joins TRBV5-4 and TRBJ2-3; D not certain. Germline V gene lookup returns CDR1 SGHNT and CDR2 YYREEE (reference sequence). CDR3 length: 13 amino acids. V was trimmed by 2 bases and J by 3 bases, leaving 7 bases between them.

This chain connects TRBV12-3 or TRBV12-4 to TRBJ1-5; D not resolved. This CDR3 comprises 14 residues. V shed 3 bases and J shed 0 bases, with 6 bases lying between them. The CDR3 DNA reads TGTGCCAGCAGTTTGAGGCATAGCAATCAGCCCCAGCATTTT. It translates to CASSLRHSNQPQHF.

The genes are TRBV20-1 and TRBJ2-2; D not certain. This CDR3 region has 12 residues. From germline, CDR1 is DFQATT and CDR2 SNEGSKA (reference sequence). The V end lost 5 bases, the J end lost 7 bases, and 11 bases lay between the germline ends. In DNA form, the CDR3 reads TGCAGTGCTCACGAGGCTGGCGGGGAGCTGTTTTTT. Translating it yields CSAHEAGGELFF.

The chain combines TRBV27 with TRBJ2-7, with 7 bases identical to TRBD1. Germline values: CDR1 MNHEY, CDR2 SMNVEV (reference sequence). The CDR3 spans 15 residues. The J segment lost 2 bases and the V segment lost 4 bases, leaving 8 bases of the junction unmatched. CDR3 residues: CASSSAGTVPYEQYF. The CDR3 bases are TGTGCCAGCAGTTCCGCCGGGACAGTCCCCTACGAGCAGTACTTC.

This chain uses TRBV29-1 with TRBJ1-2; a weak D match, TRBD1 (6 bases). CDR3 length: 12 amino acids. Germline loops: CDR1 SQVTM, CDR2 ANQGSEA. With 1 base removed from V and 4 bases from J, the gap between germline ends came to 7 bases. The CDR3 sequence is CSVEGTAYGYTF. The DNA for the CDR3 is TGCAGCGTTGAAGGGACAGCCTATGGCTACACCTTC.

V and J are TRBV10-3 and TRBJ2-7; the match to TRBD2 covers 10 bases. CDR3 length equals 13 residues. V dropped 4 bases and J dropped 6; count of bases not matched to a gene: 3. In germline, CDR1 is ENHRY, CDR2 SYGVKD. In DNA form, the CDR3 reads TGTGCCATCAGTGGCCTAGCGGGAGCCGAGCAGTACTTC. Translated, it gives CAISGLAGAEQYF.

This chain links TRBV21-1 with TRBJ2-1; TRBD2 is the table's D call and was not checked against the DNA. TRBV21-1 is a recognized pseudogene. This CDR3 is built from 18 residues. The CDR3 sequence: CASSKENEERRVYNEQFF. The CDR3, as DNA: TGTGCCAGCAGCAAAGAGAATGAGGAGCGGCGGGTCTACAATGAGCAGTTCTTC.

The CDR3 spells CASSHTTGGNTGELFF. CDR3 nucleotide sequence: TGCGCCAGCAGCCACACGACAGGAGGGAACACCGGGGAGCTGTTTTTT. The J gene is TRBJ2-2, the V gene TRBV4-1; D perhaps matches TRBD1 (6 bases). Trimming cost V 3 bases and J 1 base, with 12 bases left between them. This CDR3 spans 16 amino acids. CDR1 MGHRA and CDR2 YSYEKL come from the germline V gene.

This chain uses TRBV5-1 with TRBJ2-3; D is possibly TRBD1 (6 bases). Per the germline V gene, CDR1 is SGHRS and CDR2 is YFSETQ. Trimming cost V 2 bases and J 2 bases, with 15 bases left between them. The CDR3 extends over 16 amino acids. This CDR3 reads CASSLGQQNPTDTQYF. The CDR3 DNA reads TGCGCCAGCAGCTTAGGACAGCAAAACCCCACAGATACGCAGTATTTT. The complete variable domain, with remaining parts taken from reference TRBV5-1 and TRBJ2-3, reads KAGVTQTPRYLIKTRGQQVTLSCSPISGHRSVSWYQQTPGQGLQFLFEYFSETQRNKGNFPGRFSGRQFSNSRSEMNVSTLELGDSALYLCASSLGQQNPTDTQYFGPGTRLTVL.

V and J are TRBV27 and TRBJ2-7, with D possibly being TRBD2 (5 bases). Germline CDR1 MNHEY, CDR2 SMNVEV (reference sequence). The CDR3 totals 14 residues. V lost 10 bases and J 3 bases, leaving 19 bases between the germline ends. The CDR3 protein is CATGIMAGGYEQYF. The CDR3, as DNA: TGTGCCACCGGGATAATGGCGGGTGGCTACGAGCAGTACTTC.

The chain links TRBV24-1 to TRBJ2-5; 9 bases are a match to TRBD1. V was clipped by 7 bases and J by 4 bases; unmatched bases: 6. Germline lookup yields CDR1 KGHDR and CDR2 SFDVKD. This CDR3 is built from 14 residues. CDR3 loop: CATRAGTGTETQYF. CDR3 nucleotide sequence: TGTGCCACCAGGGCCGGGACAGGGACAGAGACCCAGTACTTC.

This chain links TRBV30 with TRBJ1-1; perhaps TRBD1 as D (5 bases). The V and J ends lost 3 bases and 8 bases respectively, with 16 bases between them. This CDR3 has 13 residues. Germline V CDR1 and CDR2: GTSNPN, SVGIG (reference sequence). The CDR3 sequence: CAWRRSGTGEAFF. The CDR3 region has the DNA TGTGCCTGGAGGCGCTCCGGGACCGGCGAAGCTTTCTTT.

The rearrangement joins TRBV18 to TRBJ1-1; D remains ambiguous. This CDR3 is 14 amino acids long. The germline gives CDR1 KGHSH, CDR2 LQKENI. V lost 2 bases and J lost 8, with 15 bases in between. As DNA, the CDR3 is TGTGCCAGCTCACCAGTCACCCCCTCGCCCGAAGCTTTCTTT. It is translated as CASSPVTPSPEAFF. The full variable domain, rest sourced from reference TRBV18 and TRBJ1-1, is NAGVMQNPRHLVRRRGQEARLRCSPMKGHSHVYWYRQLPEEGLKFMVYLQKENIIDESGMPKERFSAEFPKEGPSILRIQQVVRGDSAAYFCASSPVTPSPEAFFGQGTRLTVV.

The chain combines TRBV9 with TRBJ2-1, with TRBD2 matching 12 bases. With 3 bases clipped from V and 10 bases from J, the junction kept 8 bases outside the gene matches. Germline loops: CDR1 SGDLS, CDR2 YYNGEE. CDR3 size: 15 residues. This chain's CDR3 is CASSARTSGAGEQFF. The CDR3 DNA sequence: TGTGCCAGCAGCGCCCGGACTAGCGGGGCGGGGGAGCAGTTCTTC.

This chain uses TRBV7-9 with TRBJ1-2, with 8 bases lining up with TRBD1. This CDR3 has 14 amino acids. After removal of 4 bases from V and 4 bases from J, the junction contained 5 bases not matched to a gene. The V gene's germline CDR1 is SEHNR and CDR2 FQNEAQ (reference sequence). CDR3: CASSSETGAYGYTF. The CDR3 DNA follows: TGTGCCAGCAGCTCGGAGACAGGGGCCTATGGCTACACCTTC.

The gene calls are TRBV5-6 and TRBJ1-5, with D possibly TRBD1 on 5 matching bases. This CDR3 is built from 15 residues. V dropped 6 bases and J dropped 2 bases, with 15 bases sitting between them. CDR1 is SGHDT and CDR2 is YYEEEE in the germline V gene. CDR3 protein: CASTWMGRGNQPQHF. CDR3 in DNA: TGTGCCAGCACCTGGATGGGGCGAGGCAATCAGCCCCAGCATTTT.

The genes are TRBV9 and TRBJ2-7, with unresolved D. The germline V and J ends were trimmed by 4 bases and 0 bases, with 14 bases remaining between them. Looked up from germline, CDR1 is SGDLS and CDR2 is YYNGEE. CDR3 length: 15 amino acids. CDR3 coding DNA: TGTGCCAGCAGCTCCGGACCAACATCCTCCTACGAGCAGTACTTC. Translated, it gives CASSSGPTSSYEQYF.